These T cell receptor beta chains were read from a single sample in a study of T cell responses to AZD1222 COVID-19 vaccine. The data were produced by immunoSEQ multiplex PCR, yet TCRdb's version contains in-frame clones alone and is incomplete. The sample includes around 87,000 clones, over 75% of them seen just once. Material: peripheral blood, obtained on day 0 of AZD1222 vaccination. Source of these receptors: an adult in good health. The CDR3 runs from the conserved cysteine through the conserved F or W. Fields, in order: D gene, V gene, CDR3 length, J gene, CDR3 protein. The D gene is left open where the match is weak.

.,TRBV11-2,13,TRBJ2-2,CASSLDRGGELFF
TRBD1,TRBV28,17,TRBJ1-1,CASKPWTGESPYTEAFF
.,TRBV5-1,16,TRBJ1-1,CASSLVGDQRNTEAFF
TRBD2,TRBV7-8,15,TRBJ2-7,CASTLKREVSYEQYF
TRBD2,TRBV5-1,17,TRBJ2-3,CASSPTVAGESTDTQYF
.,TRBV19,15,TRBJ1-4,CASSIARRTNEKLFF
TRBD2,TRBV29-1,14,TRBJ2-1,CSLLAGSSYNEQFF
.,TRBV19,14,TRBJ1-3,CASSMMSSGNTIYF
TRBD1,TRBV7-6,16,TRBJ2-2,CASSVQGAMNTGELFF
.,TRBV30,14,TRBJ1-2,CAWSTNMGGVGYTF
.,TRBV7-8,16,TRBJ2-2,CASSPDPVRVTGELFF
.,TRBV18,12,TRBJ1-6,CASSQASSPLHF
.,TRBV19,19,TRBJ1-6,CASRPGRTDSGSYNSPLHF
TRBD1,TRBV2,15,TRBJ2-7,CASSLGQGGSYEQYF
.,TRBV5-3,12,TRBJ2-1,CARSILGNEQFF
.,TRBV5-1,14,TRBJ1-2,CASSVSGFRYGYTF
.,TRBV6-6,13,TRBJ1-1,CASSEVGGSEAFF
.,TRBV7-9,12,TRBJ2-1,CASSQGPGRKFF
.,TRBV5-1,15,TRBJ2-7,CASSLAGGPLYEQYF
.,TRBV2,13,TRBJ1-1,CASRGHQNTEAFF
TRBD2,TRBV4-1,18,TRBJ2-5,CASSQVPGELAGQETQYF
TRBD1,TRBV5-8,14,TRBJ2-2,CASSYRGRIGELFF
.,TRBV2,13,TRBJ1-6,CASSGTGNSPLHF
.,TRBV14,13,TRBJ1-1,CASSQEFYTEAFF
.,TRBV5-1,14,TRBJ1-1,CASSNGGGIAEAFF
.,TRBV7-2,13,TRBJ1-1,CASSLTGVTEAFF
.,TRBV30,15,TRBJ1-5,CAWSLPGDSNQPQHF
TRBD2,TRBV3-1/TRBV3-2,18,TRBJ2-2,CASSQGNPGLGTSGELFF
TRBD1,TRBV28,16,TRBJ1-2,CASSLLSGTGVVGYTF
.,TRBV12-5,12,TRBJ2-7,CASGRADYEQYF
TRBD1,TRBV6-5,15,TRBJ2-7,CASRPSMTGPYEQYF
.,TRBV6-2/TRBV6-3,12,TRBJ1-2,CASSRDSYGYTF
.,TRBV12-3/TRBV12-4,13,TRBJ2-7,CASSRDAAYEQYF
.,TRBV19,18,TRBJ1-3,CASSTDSRLGNSGNTIYF
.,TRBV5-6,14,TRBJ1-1,CASSFRTKGTEAFF
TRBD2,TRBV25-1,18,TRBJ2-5,CASSQARALSGGQETQYF
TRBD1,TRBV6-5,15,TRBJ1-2,CASRDRGQSLNGYTF
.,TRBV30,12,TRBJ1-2,CAWSEVDYGYTF